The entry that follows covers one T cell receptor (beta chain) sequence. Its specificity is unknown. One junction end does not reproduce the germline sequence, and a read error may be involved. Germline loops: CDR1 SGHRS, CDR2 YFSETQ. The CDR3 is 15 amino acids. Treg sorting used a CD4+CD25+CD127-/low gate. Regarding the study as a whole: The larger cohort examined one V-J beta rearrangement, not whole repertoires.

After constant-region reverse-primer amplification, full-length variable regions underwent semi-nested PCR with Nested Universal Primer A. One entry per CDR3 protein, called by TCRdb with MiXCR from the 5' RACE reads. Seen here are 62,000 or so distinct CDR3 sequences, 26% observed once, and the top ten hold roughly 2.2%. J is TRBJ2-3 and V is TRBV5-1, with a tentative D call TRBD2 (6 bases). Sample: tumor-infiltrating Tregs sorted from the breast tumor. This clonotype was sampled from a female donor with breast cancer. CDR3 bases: TGCGCCAGCAGCGTTGGTCGGCGGGGCACAGATACGCAGAATTTT. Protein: CASSVGRRGTDTQNF.